Presented here are 30 T cell receptor beta chains from one specimen sequenced in a study of shared clonotypes between healthy human individuals. Assay: immunoSEQ multiplex PCR; the TCRdb copy retains only in-frame clones and omits some. The sample contains a few million clones, more than 85% of which appear only once. The sample consisted of naive CD4+ T cells from PBMCs. Subset noted: CD45RA+ positively selected. The receptors were gathered from a man in his late teens or twenties in good health. Some clones in this sample may be carry-over from other donors' samples.

This chain connects TRBV5-1 to TRBJ2-7, with 11 bases matching TRBD1. Germline V lookup: CDR1 SGHRS, CDR2 YFSETQ. V shed 0 bases, J shed 3 bases, and the junction held 2 bases outside the gene matches. This CDR3 comprises 15 residues. CDR3 amino acids: CASSLGTGGGYEQYF. Here the CDR3 DNA reads TGCGCCAGCAGCTTGGGGACAGGGGGCGGCTACGAGCAGTACTTC.

V gene TRBV9 combines with J gene TRBJ1-3, with 8 bases that match TRBD1. The V gene end was trimmed by 0 bases and the J gene end by 2 bases; junction bases not matched to a gene: 1. CDR1 and CDR2 from the germline V gene are SGDLS and YYNGEE. The CDR3 loop spans 15 amino acids. The DNA of the CDR3 is TGTGCCAGCAGCGTAGGACAGGGGACTGGAAACACCATATATTTT. As protein: CASSVGQGTGNTIYF.

J is TRBJ2-1 and V is TRBV19; TRBD2 aligns across 7 bases. CDR3 length: 15 amino acids. J was trimmed by 7 bases and V by 5 bases; bases with no gene match: 11. Germline loops: CDR1 LNHDA, CDR2 SQIVND (reference sequence). The CDR3 DNA reads as TGTGCCAGTAGTTACCTGGCGGGAGAGCGGAATGAGCAGTTCTTC. This gives the protein CASSYLAGERNEQFF.

This chain links TRBV6-5 with TRBJ1-1, with D uncertain. Germline V gene data show CDR1 as MNHEY and CDR2 as SVGAGI. The CDR3 totals 14 residues. Deletions cut 0 bases from V and 1 base from J, with 6 bases between. The CDR3 region is CASSYSAANTEAFF. The CDR3 nucleotides read TGTGCCAGCAGTTACTCGGCGGCGAACACTGAAGCTTTCTTT.

The chain employs TRBV28 and TRBJ1-2; no clear D gene. V was pared by 2 bases and J by 5 bases, with 12 bases between. This CDR3 contains 14 residues. Per germline, CDR1 MDHEN and CDR2 SYDVKM. CDR3 region: CASSLEAGSYGYTF. CDR3 bases: TGTGCCAGCAGTTTAGAGGCGGGTTCTTATGGCTACACCTTC.

A single count supports this clone. The gene calls are TRBV6-1 and TRBJ1-2, with D possibly TRBD1 on 6 matching bases. Germline assignment: CDR1 MNHNS and CDR2 SASEGT. The V end lost 2 bases, the J end lost 12 bases, and 16 bases lay between the germline ends. The CDR3 has 13 residues. This CDR3 reads CASSEYREMRNTF. In DNA form, the CDR3 reads TGTGCCAGCAGTGAATACAGGGAAATGAGAAACACCTTC.

The CDR3 spells CASSHGLANTGELFF. DNA of the CDR3: TGCGCCAGCAGCCACGGACTAGCGAACACCGGGGAGCTGTTTTTT. The chain links TRBV4-3 to TRBJ2-2; TRBD2 matches at 7 bases. The CDR3 contains 15 residues. Losses at the gene ends were 3 bases for V and 0 bases for J; bases not matched to a gene: 1. Per the germline V gene, CDR1 is LGHNA and CDR2 is YSLEER.

This chain connects TRBV6-5 to TRBJ1-5; D is unresolved. The V and J ends lost 2 bases and 9 bases respectively, with 11 bases between them. The CDR3 consists of 13 residues. Looked up from germline, CDR1 is MNHEY and CDR2 is SVGAGI. This CDR3 is CASSYGRERPQHF. The CDR3 DNA sequence: TGTGCCAGCAGTTACGGGAGGGAACGGCCCCAGCATTTT.

This clone was seen only once. The gene calls are TRBV7-3 and TRBJ2-6, with D maybe TRBD2 (6 bases). The CDR3 spans 14 residues. V was pared by 4 bases and J by 12 bases, with 16 bases between. CDR1 and CDR2 (germline): SGHTA, FQGTGA. CDR3 sequence (DNA): TGTGCCAGCAGCTCCCGTGGGGGGAGCGTCGTCCTGACTTTC. This encodes CASSSRGGSVVLTF.

About this clone itself: Other nucleotide sequences in the sample specify the same CDR3. The J gene is TRBJ2-1, the V gene TRBV18, with 9 nucleotides matching TRBD1. V trimming: 3 bases; J trimming: 7 bases; junction bases outside the gene matches: 4. The CDR3 is 14 amino acids. CDR1 and CDR2 (germline): KGHSH, LQKENI. CDR3 DNA sequence: TGTGCCAGCTCACCTCCCGGGACAGGGAATGAGCAGTTCTTC. It is translated as CASSPPGTGNEQFF.

The chain joins TRBV5-1 to TRBJ2-1; no definite D call. Germline V lookup: CDR1 SGHRS, CDR2 YFSETQ. V was clipped by 3 bases and J by 6 bases, with 13 bases between them. The CDR3 loop spans 14 amino acids. In DNA form, the CDR3 reads TGCGCCAGCAGCTCGCACTTTGATAGCAATGAGCAGTTCTTC. Its translation: CASSSHFDSNEQFF.

The chain recombines TRBV5-1 with TRBJ2-1; 8 nucleotides agree with TRBD1. Germline lookup yields CDR1 SGHRS and CDR2 YFSETQ. The V and J ends lost 1 base and 4 bases, in that order; junction bases with no gene match: 7. This CDR3 region has 16 residues. CDR3 DNA sequence: TGCGCCAGCAGCTTGAGGCAGGGGGCAGGGTACAATGAGCAGTTCTTC. Translating gives CASSLRQGAGYNEQFF.

This clone showed up just once. V usage is TRBV7-2 and J usage is TRBJ2-2, with D uncertain. Trimming took off 5 bases at V and 5 bases at J, with 9 bases between the two ends. The CDR3 spans 13 residues. Germline V lookup: CDR1 SGHTA, CDR2 FQGNSA. The CDR3 protein is CASSPLVTGELFF. The DNA for the CDR3 is TGTGCCAGCAGCCCTCTTGTGACCGGGGAGCTGTTTTTT.

For this clone: The identical CDR3 is also encoded by other nucleotide sequences in the sample. This sequence joins TRBV29-1 and TRBJ2-5; possible D gene TRBD1, 6 bases. Germline loops: CDR1 SQVTM, CDR2 ANQGSEA. This CDR3 has 12 residues. Between the trimmed V and J ends, which lost 7 bases and 2 bases, there was a span of 11 bases. CDR3 loop: CSGGRQQETQYF. The CDR3 region has the DNA TGCAGCGGGGGGCGGCAGCAAGAGACCCAGTACTTC.

The rearrangement joins TRBV27 to TRBJ2-7; 8 bases fit TRBD1. Per germline, CDR1 MNHEY and CDR2 SMNVEV (reference sequence). Germline trimming cut 8 bases from V and 4 bases from J; bases unmatched to any gene: 10. This CDR3 is built from 14 residues. The DNA of the CDR3 is TGTGCCAGCCGGTCTACGACAGGGGCGTACGAGCAGTACTTC. Translated: CASRSTTGAYEQYF.

A word on this clone: Other nucleotide sequences in the sample specify the same CDR3. The J gene is TRBJ2-3, the V gene TRBV15; 10 bases match TRBD1. The CDR3 sequence is 15 residues long. The ends lost 3 bases at V and 3 bases at J; junction bases unmatched: 3. The germline CDR1 and CDR2 sequences are LNHNV and YYDKDF (reference sequence). CDR3 nucleotides: TGTGCCACCAGCAGGGACAGGGGGTCTACAGATACGCAGTATTTT. This encodes CATSRDRGSTDTQYF. The full variable domain, completed using reference TRBV15 and TRBJ2-3, is DAMVIQNPRYQVTQFGKPVTLSCSQTLNHNVMYWYQQKSSQAPKLLFHYYDKDFNNEADTPDNFQSRRPNTSFCFLDIRSPGLGDTAMYLCATSRDRGSTDTQYFGPGTRLTVL.

J is TRBJ1-2 and V is TRBV14; D remains unclear. The CDR3 length is 14 residues. The V and J ends lost 2 bases and 1 base respectively, with 8 bases between them. In germline, CDR1 is SGHDN, CDR2 FVKESK. The CDR3 DNA reads as TGTGCCAGCAGCCAAATCGGGGATAACTATGGCTACACCTTC. Its protein is CASSQIGDNYGYTF.

DNA of the CDR3: TGCGCCAGCAGCCCTCTAGCGGGAGGGACGGGCACAGATACGCAGTATTTT. Translation gives CASSPLAGGTGTDTQYF. The V and J genes are TRBV5-1 and TRBJ2-3; 12 bases are shared with TRBD2. The CDR3 totals 17 residues. V trimming: 4 bases; J trimming: 1 base; junction bases outside the gene matches: 7. Germline values: CDR1 SGHRS, CDR2 YFSETQ.

About this clone: The sample holds other DNA sequences that translate to the same CDR3. This chain uses TRBV7-3 with TRBJ2-2; a weak D match, TRBD1 (5 bases). V was trimmed by 6 bases and J by 5 bases, leaving 10 bases between them. Germline V gives CDR1 SGHTA, CDR2 FQGTGA. The length of the CDR3 is 13 residues. This chain's CDR3 is CASSPQGTGELFF. The CDR3 DNA follows: TGTGCCAGCAGTCCTCAGGGTACCGGGGAGCTGTTTTTT.

J is TRBJ2-2 and V is TRBV2; 8 bases map to TRBD2. The CDR3 is 14 amino acids. V shed 7 bases and J 6 bases; nucleotides not matched to a gene: 7. The germline gives CDR1 SNHLY, CDR2 FYNNEI. CDR3 nucleotide sequence: TGTGCCAGCACGCGACTAGCGTTCGCCGGGGAGCTGTTTTTT. This translates into CASTRLAFAGELFF.

The V gene is TRBV7-8, the J gene TRBJ2-5; TRBD2 matches 7 bases. The CDR3 totals 14 residues. CDR1 and CDR2 from the germline V gene are SGHVS and FQNEAQ. V dropped 5 bases and J dropped 2; count of bases not matched to a gene: 5. The CDR3 coding sequence is TGTGCCAGCAGCGCAACTAGCGTTCAAGAGACCCAGTACTTC. It encodes CASSATSVQETQYF. The entire variable domain, with the rest obtained from reference TRBV7-8 and TRBJ2-5, is as follows: GAGVSQSPRYKVAKRGQDVALRCDPISGHVSLFWYQQALGQGPEFLTYFQNEAQLDKSGLPSDRFFAERPEGSVSTLKIQRTQQEDSAVYLCASSATSVQETQYFGPGTRLLVL.

The sample holds one count of this clone. This chain connects TRBV6-5 to TRBJ1-6; D remains unclear. V was cut by 2 bases and J by 4 bases, with 3 bases left in between. There are 13 residues in the CDR3. Germline CDR1 MNHEY, CDR2 SVGAGI. CDR3 nucleotides: TGTGCCAGCAGTTACGAGTATAATTCACCCCTCCACTTT. This sequence encodes CASSYEYNSPLHF.

The chain couples TRBV30 to TRBJ1-2; TRBD1 is a possible D gene (6 bases). V dropped 1 base and J dropped 6 bases, with 6 bases sitting between them. Germline assignment: CDR1 GTSNPN and CDR2 SVGIG (reference sequence). The CDR3 totals 11 residues. CDR3: CAWSDRDGYTF. The CDR3 DNA reads TGTGCCTGGAGTGACAGGGATGGCTACACCTTC.

CDR3 bases: TGTGCCAGCAGTTACTCTCGGGCAGTGAGCTCCTACGAGCAGTACTTC. Its translation is CASSYSRAVSSYEQYF. This chain links TRBV6-6 with TRBJ2-7; no firm D call. Germline CDR1 and CDR2: MNHNY and SVGAGI (reference sequence). CDR3 length: 16 amino acids. V lost 0 bases to trimming and J lost 0 bases, with 12 bases between them.

The J gene is TRBJ2-1, the V gene TRBV18, with a tentative D call TRBD2 (6 bases). This CDR3 contains 16 residues. Germline V gene data show CDR1 as KGHSH and CDR2 as LQKENI. Trimming left V 0 bases short and J 9 bases short, with 18 bases between. DNA for the CDR3: TGTGCCAGCTCACCACCGGTCGGGAGCCGTCTTGGTGAGCAGTTCTTC. Its protein is CASSPPVGSRLGEQFF. Using reference TRBV18 and TRBJ2-1 for the parts outside the CDR3, the full variable domain is NAGVMQNPRHLVRRRGQEARLRCSPMKGHSHVYWYRQLPEEGLKFMVYLQKENIIDESGMPKERFSAEFPKEGPSILRIQQVVRGDSAAYFCASSPPVGSRLGEQFFGPGTRLTVL.

A single count supports this clone. V and J are TRBV5-1 and TRBJ2-5; maybe TRBD1 (6 bases). The tail of the sequence fits TRBJ2-7 better, so the J call may be wrong. The length of the CDR3 is 13 residues. Germline assignment: CDR1 SGHRS and CDR2 YFSETQ. The chain's CDR3 is CASGPDSTYEQYF. In nucleotides, the CDR3 is TGCGCCAGCGGCCCGGACAGTACCTACGAGCAGTACTTC.

This clone has just one count. The chain carries TRBV16 and TRBJ2-1; 7 bases align to TRBD1. The CDR3 length is 19 residues. Trimming removed 1 base from V and 0 bases from J; junction bases left unmatched: 12. Per the germline V gene, CDR1 is KGHSY and CDR2 is FQNENV. CDR3 sequence reads: CASSQWLGDSSSSYNEQFF. The CDR3 DNA sequence: TGTGCCAGCAGCCAATGGTTGGGGGACAGTTCAAGCTCCTACAATGAGCAGTTCTTC.

V usage is TRBV5-1 and J usage is TRBJ2-5, with 7 bases aligning to TRBD2. The ends lost 4 bases at V and 4 bases at J; junction bases unmatched: 10. From germline, CDR1 is SGHRS and CDR2 YFSETQ. The CDR3 has 15 amino acids. The CDR3 spells CASSPQGLVIETQYF. The CDR3 DNA reads TGCGCCAGCAGCCCCCAAGGACTAGTAATAGAGACCCAGTACTTC.

This sequence joins TRBV29-1 and TRBJ2-3, with D possibly being TRBD2 (6 bases). CDR3 length: 14 residues. Per germline, CDR1 SQVTM and CDR2 ANQGSEA. Trimming stripped 3 bases from V and 4 bases from J, with 14 bases between. CDR3 protein: CSVEGTGVADTQYF. DNA of the CDR3: TGCAGCGTTGAGGGTACGGGGGTCGCAGATACGCAGTATTTT.

V gene TRBV19 combines with J gene TRBJ1-5; the D gene is possibly TRBD1 (6 bases). Germline CDR1 is LNHDA and CDR2 is SQIVND (reference sequence). Deletions cut 7 bases from V and 5 bases from J, with 21 bases between. The CDR3 contains 16 residues. The DNA of the CDR3 is TGTGCCAGTACCCCCGACAGGTACCCTTACGATCAGCCCCAGCATTTT. It codes for CASTPDRYPYDQPQHF.